Listed here are 10 T cell receptor beta chains from one sample, sequenced in a study of control samples from healthy donors and cancer patients. Data came from immunoSEQ multiplex PCR; TCRdb stores just in-frame clones and leaves some out. This table holds around 250,000 clones, about 80% found once. Material for sequencing was PBMCs. These receptors were collected from a woman aged 55 to 70 with lung cancer.

The gene calls are TRBV11-2 and TRBJ1-6, with D maybe TRBD1 (6 bases). CDR3 length: 12 residues. CDR1 is SGHAT and CDR2 is FQNNGV in the germline V gene. Trimming removed 0 bases at V and 14 bases at J, with 8 bases between. The DNA for the CDR3 is TGTGCCAGCAGCTTAGAACAGGGTTCCCTCCACTTT. This encodes CASSLEQGSLHF.

There are a few counts of this clone. The sample carries other DNA sequences with the same CDR3. This rearrangement joins TRBV9 to TRBJ1-5, with D perhaps matching TRBD1 (5 bases). Trimming took off 0 bases at V and 1 base at J, with 5 bases between the two ends. Germline assignment: CDR1 SGDLS and CDR2 YYNGEE. CDR3 size: 14 residues. The CDR3 sequence is CASSVGDSNQPQHF. DNA of the CDR3: TGTGCCAGCAGCGTAGGGGACAGCAATCAGCCCCAGCATTTT. Complete variable domain (other parts from reference TRBV9 and TRBJ1-5): DSGVTQTPKHLITATGQRVTLRCSPRSGDLSVYWYQQSLDQGLQFLIQYYNGEERAKGNILERFSAQQFPDLHSELNLSSLELGDSALYFCASSVGDSNQPQHFGDGTRLSIL.

This clone was recorded once. CDR3 nucleotide sequence: TGCAGCGCTGGCCGACAGGGGGCGGGGGATACGCAGTATTTT. Its protein product is CSAGRQGAGDTQYF. The chain is built from TRBV29-1 and TRBJ2-3; 10 bases align to TRBD1. Per the germline V gene, CDR1 is SQVTM and CDR2 is ANQGSEA. This CDR3 has 14 residues. The junction had 10 bases not matched to a gene; V was cut back by 7 bases and J by 6 bases.

The chain recombines TRBV11-1 with TRBJ2-7, with 8 bases aligning to TRBD2. CDR3 length: 15 amino acids. Germline V lookup: CDR1 SGHAT, CDR2 FQDESV (reference sequence). The V gene end was trimmed by 0 bases and the J gene end by 1 base; junction bases not matched to a gene: 2. DNA of the CDR3: TGTGCCAGCAGCTTAGCGCGGGGGGCGTCCTACGAGCAGTACTTC. Protein sequence: CASSLARGASYEQYF.

This rearrangement joins TRBV9 to TRBJ1-1; 8 bases match TRBD1. J lost 4 bases, V lost 4 bases, and 9 bases had no gene match. The CDR3 runs to 15 residues. The germline V gene has CDR1 SGDLS and CDR2 YYNGEE. The CDR3 spells CASSIQGAGSTEAFF. The CDR3, as DNA: TGTGCCAGCAGCATTCAGGGGGCCGGGTCCACTGAAGCTTTCTTT.

V usage is TRBV7-9 and J usage is TRBJ2-3, with 7 bases fitting TRBD2. J lost 2 bases, V lost 4 bases, and 9 bases had no gene match. This CDR3 has 16 residues. From germline, CDR1 is SEHNR and CDR2 FQNEAQ (reference sequence). The CDR3, as DNA: TGTGCCAGCAGCTCCGCGGGACTACCACTCACAGATACGCAGTATTTT. Its protein is CASSSAGLPLTDTQYF.

The rearrangement links TRBV18 to TRBJ2-1; D is ambiguous. There are 15 residues in the CDR3. The V end lost 2 bases, the J end lost 2 bases, and 10 bases lay between the germline ends. Germline V gene data show CDR1 as KGHSH and CDR2 as LQKENI. As DNA, the CDR3 is TGTGCCAGCTCACCATCGGACGGCCCCTACAATGAGCAGTTCTTC. The encoded protein is CASSPSDGPYNEQFF. Together with reference TRBV18 and TRBJ2-1, the CDR3 gives the full variable domain: NAGVMQNPRHLVRRRGQEARLRCSPMKGHSHVYWYRQLPEEGLKFMVYLQKENIIDESGMPKERFSAEFPKEGPSILRIQQVVRGDSAAYFCASSPSDGPYNEQFFGPGTRLTVL.

The J gene is TRBJ2-7, the V gene TRBV6-5, with TRBD1 matching 7 bases. The CDR3 is 14 amino acids. Germline V lookup: CDR1 MNHEY, CDR2 SVGAGI. V gave up 6 bases and J gave up 2 bases; unmatched junction bases: 7. As DNA, the CDR3 is TGTGCCAGCAGGGGACAGCGACATCCCTACGAGCAGTACTTC. This codes for CASRGQRHPYEQYF.

The chain employs TRBV18 and TRBJ1-4; 8 nucleotides agree with TRBD1. From germline, CDR1 is KGHSH and CDR2 LQKENI. The CDR3 consists of 16 residues. V trimming: 5 bases; J trimming: 0 bases; junction bases outside the gene matches: 5. This CDR3 reads CASSRDRPSTNEKLFF. In DNA form, the CDR3 reads TGTGCCAGCTCAAGGGACAGGCCCTCAACTAATGAAAAACTGTTTTTT. The variable domain in full, with the rest retrieved from reference TRBV18 and TRBJ1-4, is NAGVMQNPRHLVRRRGQEARLRCSPMKGHSHVYWYRQLPEEGLKFMVYLQKENIIDESGMPKERFSAEFPKEGPSILRIQQVVRGDSAAYFCASSRDRPSTNEKLFFGSGTQLSVL.

The V call is TRBV28, the J call TRBJ2-5; D is perhaps TRBD1 (7 bases). V was pared by 6 bases and J by 2 bases, with 13 bases between. Germline V gene sequence: CDR1 MDHEN, CDR2 SYDVKM. CDR3 length: 14 amino acids. The DNA for the CDR3 is TGTGCCAGCAGCTCAGGGGGAGGTCAAGAGACCCAGTACTTC. It yields the protein CASSSGGGQETQYF. Using reference TRBV28 and TRBJ2-5 for the parts outside the CDR3, the full variable domain is DVKVTQSSRYLVKRTGEKVFLECVQDMDHENMFWYRQDPGLGLRLIYFSYDVKMKEKGDIPEGYSVSREKKERFSLILESASTNQTSMYLCASSSGGGQETQYFGPGTRLLVL.